Following are 32 T cell receptor beta chains from one sample sequenced in a study of blood T cell repertoires in COVID-19 (dated by TCRdb to 2020 to 2022). The library was made by the immunoSEQ multiplex PCR assay. The source is immuneACCESS, and TCRdb retained only in-frame sequences with V and J called. Part of the clones is not carried over; for the studies checked, unresolved V genes explain less than half of this, and the remainder is unexplained. Counted in this sample were fewer than 400,000 clones; 85% to 90% of them appeared once. 3.5% to 4.5% of the sample is held by the ten biggest clonotypes. The sequenced sample was PBMCs or T cells enriched from blood (not recorded which). These receptors all stem from a man aged 25 to 40 who had recovered from COVID-19.

V is TRBV30 and J is TRBJ1-4; D gene uncertain. CDR3 length equals 12 residues. The germline gives CDR1 GTSNPN, CDR2 SVGIG (reference sequence). The V end was cut by 3 bases, the J end by 5 bases, with 7 bases between. CDR3 amino acids: CAWRRPNEKLFF. CDR3 DNA sequence: TGTGCCTGGAGGCGGCCCAATGAAAAACTGTTTTTT. Complete variable domain (other parts from reference TRBV30 and TRBJ1-4): SQTIHQWPATLVQPVGSPLSLECTVEGTSNPNLYWYRQAAGRGLQLLFYSVGIGQISSEVPQNLSASRPQDRQFILSSKKLLLSDSGFYLCAWRRPNEKLFFGSGTQLSVL.

The rearrangement links TRBV6-5 to TRBJ2-7, with a possible D match to TRBD1 (5 bases). V gave up 3 bases and J gave up 0 bases, with 9 bases separating them. The germline V gene encodes CDR1 MNHEY and CDR2 SVGAGI. The CDR3 is made up of 14 amino acids. CDR3 DNA: TGTGCCAGCAGTTATTCAGGGTCCTCCTACGAGCAGTACTTC. The encoded protein is CASSYSGSSYEQYF.

This clone was detected many times. The chain carries TRBV5-8 and TRBJ1-2, with D unclear. Germline values: CDR1 SGHTS, CDR2 YDEGEE. CDR3 size: 13 residues. The germline V and J ends were trimmed by 0 bases and 6 bases, with 9 bases remaining between them. CDR3 residues: CASSLGGYHGYTF. The DNA for the CDR3 is TGTGCCAGCAGCTTGGGAGGGTACCATGGCTACACCTTC.

The chain uses TRBV12-3 or TRBV12-4 and TRBJ1-5; the match to TRBD1 covers 9 bases. V shed 6 bases and J 5 bases; nucleotides not matched to a gene: 2. The CDR3 has 13 amino acids. CDR3 loop: CASRRDRDQPQHF. Written as DNA, the CDR3 is TGTGCCAGCAGAAGGGACAGGGATCAGCCCCAGCATTTT.

This chain uses TRBV5-4 with TRBJ2-2; 8 bases match TRBD2. Germline V gene lookup returns CDR1 SGHNT and CDR2 YYREEE (reference sequence). This CDR3 is built from 16 residues. Losses at the gene ends were 3 bases for V and 2 bases for J; bases not matched to a gene: 6. The CDR3: CASSSIAGPNTGELFF. The CDR3 DNA sequence: TGTGCCAGCAGCTCCATAGCGGGGCCAAACACCGGGGAGCTGTTTTTT.

The V call is TRBV6-5, the J call TRBJ2-7; perhaps TRBD1 as D (6 bases). V was cut by 2 bases and J by 5 bases, with 16 bases left in between. From germline, CDR1 is MNHEY and CDR2 SVGAGI. This CDR3 is 15 amino acids long. The CDR3 sequence is CASSYAKGRGNEQYF. CDR3 DNA sequence: TGTGCCAGCAGTTACGCCAAGGGCAGGGGAAACGAGCAGTACTTC.

V and J are TRBV5-6 and TRBJ1-1, with a tentative D call TRBD1 (6 bases). Germline assignment: CDR1 SGHDT and CDR2 YYEEEE. This CDR3 comprises 14 residues. The V gene lost 1 base and the J gene lost 6 bases, with 13 bases spanning the gap. As DNA, the CDR3 is TGTGCCAGCAGCTTGCTACAGGGTGGACCTGAAGCTTTCTTT. This encodes CASSLLQGGPEAFF.

The chain has TRBV19 and TRBJ2-7; tentative D call: TRBD2 (6 bases). The CDR3 loop spans 15 amino acids. Germline CDR1 and CDR2: LNHDA and SQIVND (reference sequence). The germline V and J ends were trimmed by 7 bases and 0 bases, with 16 bases remaining between them. CDR3 region: CASTAGLAYSYEQYF. The CDR3 nucleotides read TGTGCCAGTACCGCGGGGCTAGCGTACTCCTACGAGCAGTACTTC.

The chain recombines TRBV5-1 with TRBJ1-1; no definite D call. Trimming took off 2 bases at V and 1 base at J, with 6 bases between the two ends. The CDR3 contains 13 residues. The germline V gene has CDR1 SGHRS and CDR2 YFSETQ. The CDR3 is CASSFEENTEAFF. In nucleotides, the CDR3 is TGCGCCAGCAGCTTTGAGGAGAACACTGAAGCTTTCTTT.

This chain uses TRBV29-1 with TRBJ1-1, with TRBD1 matching over 9 bases. V trimming: 4 bases; J trimming: 1 base; junction bases outside the gene matches: 7. Per germline, CDR1 SQVTM and CDR2 ANQGSEA. The CDR3 spans 15 residues. CDR3 region: CSVVPGQGSNTEAFF. For the CDR3, the DNA is TGCAGCGTTGTCCCGGGACAGGGTTCGAACACTGAAGCTTTCTTT.

The chain joins TRBV7-6 to TRBJ2-3, with 16 positions matching TRBD2. The CDR3 runs to 16 residues. The germline CDR1 and CDR2 sequences are SGHVS and FNYEAQ. V was clipped by 8 bases and J by 8 bases; unmatched bases: 10. CDR3 nucleotide sequence: TGTGCCAGCTCGCAGGGGACTAGCGGGGGGGCCGGTACGCAGTATTTT. It translates to CASSQGTSGGAGTQYF.

The chain has TRBV19 and TRBJ2-5, with D possibly TRBD2 on 6 matching bases. The CDR3 consists of 15 residues. Trimming stripped 7 bases from V and 4 bases from J, with 19 bases between. CDR1 and CDR2 from the germline V gene are LNHDA and SQIVND (reference sequence). CDR3 DNA sequence: TGTGCCAGTATGATCGCGGGACCGACGGGAGAGACCCAGTACTTC. It codes for CASMIAGPTGETQYF.

The chain combines TRBV27 with TRBJ1-1; D may be TRBD1 (5 bases). CDR1 and CDR2 from the germline V gene are MNHEY and SMNVEV (reference sequence). Trimming removed 6 bases from V and 1 base from J, with 9 bases in between. This CDR3 spans 13 amino acids. CDR3 loop: CASRDTTNTEAFF. The CDR3 DNA reads TGTGCCAGCAGGGACACGACGAACACTGAAGCTTTCTTT.

Comments on this clone: The sample has other DNA sequences that encode this CDR3 too. V is TRBV6-1 and J is TRBJ1-2; D not resolved. The germline V and J ends were trimmed by 1 base and 6 bases, with 9 bases remaining between them. Germline values: CDR1 MNHNS, CDR2 SASEGT. The CDR3 is 13 amino acids. CDR3 amino acids: CASSEGGWDGYTF. The CDR3 region has the DNA TGTGCCAGCAGTGAAGGAGGTTGGGATGGCTACACCTTC.

The CDR3: CASSNPGSHSYEQYF. The CDR3 DNA sequence: TGTGCCAGCAGTAATCCCGGTAGTCACTCCTACGAGCAGTACTTC. This rearrangement joins TRBV2 to TRBJ2-7; D is unclear. Germline CDR1 and CDR2: SNHLY and FYNNEI. The CDR3 totals 15 residues. V lost 5 bases and J lost 0, with 14 bases in between.

The chain couples TRBV20-1 to TRBJ1-2; the D gene is possibly TRBD1 (5 bases). This CDR3 comprises 13 residues. Germline CDR1 DFQATT, CDR2 SNEGSKA (reference sequence). The V and J ends lost 3 bases and 2 bases respectively, with 10 bases between them. The CDR3 sequence is CSASAGGNYGYTF. The CDR3 DNA sequence: TGCAGTGCTAGTGCGGGGGGGAACTATGGCTACACCTTC.

The rearrangement links TRBV10-3 to TRBJ2-5, with D perhaps TRBD1 (6 bases). CDR1 and CDR2 (germline): ENHRY, SYGVKD. The germline V and J ends were trimmed by 0 bases and 1 base, with 15 bases remaining between them. The CDR3 has 17 amino acids. The CDR3 coding sequence is TGTGCCATCAGTGAGTCCTCCAGTGGGGGCCTCCAAGAGACCCAGTACTTC. Its translation is CAISESSSGGLQETQYF.

A note on this clone: Distinct nucleotide sequences in the sample also encode this CDR3. This sequence joins TRBV5-6 and TRBJ2-7; D gene uncertain. Trimming cost V 1 base and J 2 bases, with 7 bases left between them. CDR1 SGHDT and CDR2 YYEEEE come from the germline V gene. The CDR3 spans 13 residues. The CDR3 protein is CASSLYSPYEQYF. For the CDR3, the DNA is TGTGCCAGCAGCTTGTACAGTCCCTACGAGCAGTACTTC.

This CDR3 reads CASSFRRGSNEKLFF. The CDR3 nucleotides read TGTGCCAGTAGTTTTCGGAGGGGCTCTAATGAAAAACTGTTTTTT. The rearrangement joins TRBV19 to TRBJ1-4; a possible D gene is TRBD1 (5 bases). The V gene's germline CDR1 is LNHDA and CDR2 SQIVND (reference sequence). This CDR3 has 15 amino acids. Trimming removed 5 bases from V and 3 bases from J, with 13 bases in between. The whole variable domain, remainder taken from reference TRBV19 and TRBJ1-4, is DGGITQSPKYLFRKEGQNVTLSCEQNLNHDAMYWYRQDPGQGLRLIYYSQIVNDFQKGDIAEGYSVSREKKESFPLTVTSAQKNPTAFYLCASSFRRGSNEKLFFGSGTQLSVL.

This chain connects TRBV19 to TRBJ2-3, with D possibly TRBD1 on 6 matching bases. Trimming left V 0 bases short and J 1 base short, with 20 bases between. The CDR3 has 19 residues. Germline loops: CDR1 LNHDA, CDR2 SQIVND (reference sequence). The CDR3 region is CASSIDRPDRYGGTDTQYF. The CDR3 DNA sequence: TGTGCCAGTAGTATAGATCGACCGGACAGATATGGAGGCACAGATACGCAGTATTTT.

In its sample, this clone was seen once. The rearrangement uses TRBV4-1 and TRBJ1-6, with TRBD1 matching 11 bases. The CDR3 runs to 15 residues. Germline CDR1 is MGHRA and CDR2 is YSYEKL. Trimming at V came to 6 bases and at J to 8 bases, leaving 6 bases not matched to a gene. CDR3 loop: CASSQDRGRDSPLHF. CDR3 nucleotides: TGCGCCAGCAGTCAGGACAGGGGGCGGGATTCACCCCTCCACTTT.

V usage is TRBV5-1 and J usage is TRBJ2-5; the D gene is possibly TRBD2 (5 bases). Trimming cost V 3 bases and J 3 bases, with 6 bases left between them. The CDR3 length is 12 residues. In germline, CDR1 is SGHRS, CDR2 YFSETQ. The CDR3 loop is CASSWGEETQYF. For the CDR3, the DNA is TGCGCCAGCAGCTGGGGAGAAGAGACCCAGTACTTC.

The chain combines TRBV5-4 with TRBJ2-7, with TRBD2 matching 7 bases. In germline, CDR1 is SGHNT, CDR2 YYREEE (reference sequence). This CDR3 contains 15 residues. The ends lost 4 bases at V and 5 bases at J; junction bases unmatched: 12. The CDR3 DNA is TGTGCCAGCAGCCCGGGGGGTGGGCTTCGAGACGAGCAGTACTTC. Amino acids: CASSPGGGLRDEQYF.

The chain uses TRBV10-3 and TRBJ2-5; 7 nucleotides align to TRBD1. From germline, CDR1 is ENHRY and CDR2 SYGVKD. This CDR3 contains 14 residues. The ends lost 5 bases at V and 3 bases at J; junction bases unmatched: 6. The CDR3 sequence: CAISKSGTEETQYF. The CDR3 bases are TGTGCCATCAGTAAATCCGGGACAGAAGAGACCCAGTACTTC.

This clone was seen a few times. The chain has TRBV10-3 and TRBJ1-1; D remains unclear. Trimming shortened V by 4 bases and J by 5 bases, and 14 bases separated the two germline ends. The CDR3 is made up of 14 amino acids. Germline assignment: CDR1 ENHRY and CDR2 SYGVKD. Here the CDR3 DNA reads TGTGCCATCAGTGCCGAAGGTGGAGGAACTGAAGCTTTCTTT. Translating it yields CAISAEGGGTEAFF.

The chain joins TRBV28 to TRBJ2-2, with 9 nucleotides matching TRBD1. With 3 bases clipped from V and 5 bases from J, the junction kept 4 bases outside the gene matches. This CDR3 spans 15 amino acids. Germline values: CDR1 MDHEN, CDR2 SYDVKM. The CDR3 protein is CASSLGQGSTGELFF. The CDR3 DNA is TGTGCCAGCAGTTTGGGACAGGGCTCAACCGGGGAGCTGTTTTTT.

This sequence joins TRBV9 and TRBJ1-2, with D unresolved. This CDR3 contains 16 residues. Trimming took off 4 bases at V and 6 bases at J, with 22 bases between the two ends. Germline values: CDR1 SGDLS, CDR2 YYNGEE. Here the CDR3 reads CASSRRPPIFSDGYTF. In DNA form, the CDR3 reads TGTGCCAGCAGCAGGAGGCCCCCCATTTTTTCGGATGGCTACACCTTC. The complete variable domain, with remaining parts taken from reference TRBV9 and TRBJ1-2, reads DSGVTQTPKHLITATGQRVTLRCSPRSGDLSVYWYQQSLDQGLQFLIQYYNGEERAKGNILERFSAQQFPDLHSELNLSSLELGDSALYFCASSRRPPIFSDGYTFGSGTRLTVV.

About this clone: Other DNA sequences in the same sample also yield this CDR3. The chain uses TRBV3-1 (or the pseudogene TRBV3-2) and TRBJ1-5; D is ambiguous. The germline V gene encodes CDR1 LGHDT and CDR2 YNNKEL (reference sequence). CDR3 length: 13 residues. With 0 bases removed from V and 5 bases from J, the gap between germline ends came to 5 bases. CDR3 loop: CASSQDRDQPQHF. In DNA form, the CDR3 reads TGTGCCAGCAGCCAAGATAGAGATCAGCCCCAGCATTTT.

This chain connects TRBV21-1 to TRBJ2-3; TRBD2, the D gene given by the table, was not confirmed from the DNA. TRBV21-1 is annotated as a pseudogene. This CDR3 spans 16 amino acids. CDR3 in amino acids: CASSPPEVGDTDTQYF. For the CDR3, the DNA is TGTGCCAGCAGCCCCCCCGAGGTCGGGGACACAGATACGCAGTATTTT.

This chain uses TRBV4-2 with TRBJ1-3, with a tentative D call TRBD1 (6 bases). This CDR3 is built from 17 residues. Germline V gives CDR1 LGHNA, CDR2 YNFKEQ. Trimming left V 2 bases short and J 0 bases short, with 14 bases between. The CDR3 DNA reads as TGTGCCAGCAGCCAAAACGTCGAACAGGGCTCTGGAAACACCATATATTTT. This encodes CASSQNVEQGSGNTIYF.

The V call is TRBV5-4, the J call TRBJ1-1, with D uncertain. Germline CDR1 reads SGHNT; CDR2 reads YYREEE (reference sequence). This CDR3 is built from 12 residues. Trimming left V 5 bases short and J 5 bases short, with 10 bases between. The CDR3 nucleotides are TGTGCCAGCAGTCCAACGGGGACTGAAGCTTTCTTT. This translates into CASSPTGTEAFF.

The chain employs TRBV28 and TRBJ2-7; 10 bases match TRBD2. The CDR3 is 16 amino acids. CDR1 and CDR2 (germline): MDHEN, SYDVKM. V lost 1 base and J lost 6; bases outside the gene matches: 9. The CDR3 protein is CASSLYRLAGEREQYF. The CDR3 DNA sequence: TGTGCCAGCAGTTTATACCGGCTAGCGGGAGAGCGCGAGCAGTACTTC.